This T cell receptor beta chain was observed in a study of T cell responses to AZD1222 COVID-19 vaccine. In the study overall: Whether given at about 4 or about 12 weeks, second doses were pooled. Study-level findings and limits: Scientists sampled the repertoires only once the peak T cell response had passed. Baseline serostatus was positive in only six AZD1222 recipients.

Trimming stripped 4 bases from V and 0 bases from J, with 10 bases between. Germline V gene sequence: CDR1 SGHAT, CDR2 FQNNGV. This CDR3 is built from 15 residues. As concerns this clone: Its antigen remains unidentified.

Libraries were prepared by immunoSEQ multiplex PCR; TCRdb keeps only in-frame clonotypes and omits some of them. The sample includes approximately 180,000 clones, around nine tenths seen only once; the top ten take approximately 7.7%. This TCR derives from an adult in good health. The sample consisted of peripheral blood, taken on day 0 of AZD1222 vaccination. The chain is built from TRBV11-2 and TRBJ1-3; no definite D call. The CDR3 region is CASSSGVVSGNTIYF. The CDR3 nucleotides are TGTGCCAGCAGCTCCGGGGTTGTCTCTGGAAACACCATATATTTT.